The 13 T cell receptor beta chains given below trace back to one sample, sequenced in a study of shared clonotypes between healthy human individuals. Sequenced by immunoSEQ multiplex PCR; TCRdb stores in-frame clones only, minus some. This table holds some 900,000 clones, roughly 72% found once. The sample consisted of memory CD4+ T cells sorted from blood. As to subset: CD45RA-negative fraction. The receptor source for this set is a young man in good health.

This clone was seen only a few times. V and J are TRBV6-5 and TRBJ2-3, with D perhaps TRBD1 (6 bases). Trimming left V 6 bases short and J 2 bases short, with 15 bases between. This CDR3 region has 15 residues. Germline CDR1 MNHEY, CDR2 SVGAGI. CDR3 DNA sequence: TGTGCCAGCAGCCAAGGGGGACATCTCACAGATACGCAGTATTTT. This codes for CASSQGGHLTDTQYF.

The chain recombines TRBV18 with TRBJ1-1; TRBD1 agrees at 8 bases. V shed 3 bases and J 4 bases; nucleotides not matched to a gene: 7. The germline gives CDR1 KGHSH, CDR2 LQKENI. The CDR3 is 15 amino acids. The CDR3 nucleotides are TGTGCCAGCTCACCGGGAAGACAGGGGATCACTGAAGCTTTCTTT. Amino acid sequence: CASSPGRQGITEAFF.

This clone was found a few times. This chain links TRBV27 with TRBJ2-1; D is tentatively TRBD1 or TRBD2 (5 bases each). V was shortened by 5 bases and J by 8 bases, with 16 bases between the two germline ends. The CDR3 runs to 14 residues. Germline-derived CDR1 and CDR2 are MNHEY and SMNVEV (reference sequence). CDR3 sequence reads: CASSIPGTMDEQFF. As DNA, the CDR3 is TGTGCCAGCAGTATCCCGGGGACCATGGATGAGCAGTTCTTC.

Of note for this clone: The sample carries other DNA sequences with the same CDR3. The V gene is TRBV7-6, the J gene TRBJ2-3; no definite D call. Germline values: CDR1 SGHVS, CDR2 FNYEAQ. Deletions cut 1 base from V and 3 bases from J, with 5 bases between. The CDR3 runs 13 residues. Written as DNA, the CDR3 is TGTGCCAGCAGCTTAGGCACGACAGATACGCAGTATTTT. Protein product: CASSLGTTDTQYF.

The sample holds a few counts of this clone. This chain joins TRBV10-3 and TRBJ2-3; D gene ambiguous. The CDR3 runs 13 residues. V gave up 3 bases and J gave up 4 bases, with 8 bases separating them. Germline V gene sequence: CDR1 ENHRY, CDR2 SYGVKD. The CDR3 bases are TGTGCCATCAGTGACGCAGCCGCAGATACGCAGTATTTT. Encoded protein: CAISDAAADTQYF.

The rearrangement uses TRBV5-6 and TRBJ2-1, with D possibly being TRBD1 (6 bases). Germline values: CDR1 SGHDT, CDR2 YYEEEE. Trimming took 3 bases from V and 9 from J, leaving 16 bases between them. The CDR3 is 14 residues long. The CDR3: CASSSQGPGSEQFF. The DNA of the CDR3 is TGTGCCAGCAGCTCACAGGGCCCCGGCAGTGAGCAGTTCTTC. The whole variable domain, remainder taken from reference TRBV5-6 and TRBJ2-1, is DAGVTQSPTHLIKTRGQQVTLRCSPKSGHDTVSWYQQALGQGPQFIFQYYEEEERQRGNFPDRFSGHQFPNYSSELNVNALLLGDSALYLCASSSQGPGSEQFFGPGTRLTVL.

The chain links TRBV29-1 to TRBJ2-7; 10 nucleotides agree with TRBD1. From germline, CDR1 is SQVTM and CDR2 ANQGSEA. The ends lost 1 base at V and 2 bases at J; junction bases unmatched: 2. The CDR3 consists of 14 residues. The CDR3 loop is CSVEGQGAPYEQYF. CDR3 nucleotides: TGCAGCGTTGAAGGACAGGGGGCCCCCTACGAGCAGTACTTC.

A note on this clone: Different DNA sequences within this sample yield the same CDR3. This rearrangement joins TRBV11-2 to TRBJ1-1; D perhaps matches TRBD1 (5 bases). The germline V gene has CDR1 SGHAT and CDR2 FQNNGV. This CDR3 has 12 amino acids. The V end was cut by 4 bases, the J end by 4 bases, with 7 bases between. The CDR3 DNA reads TGTGCCAGCAGCTCTGGGGGCACTGAAGCTTTCTTT. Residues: CASSSGGTEAFF.

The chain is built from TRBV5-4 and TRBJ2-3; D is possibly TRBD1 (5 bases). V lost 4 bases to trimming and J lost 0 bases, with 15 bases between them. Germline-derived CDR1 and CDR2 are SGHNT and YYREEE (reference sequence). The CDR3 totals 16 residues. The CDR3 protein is CASSGNQGLSTDTQYF. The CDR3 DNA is TGTGCCAGCAGCGGAAATCAGGGTCTTAGCACAGATACGCAGTATTTT.

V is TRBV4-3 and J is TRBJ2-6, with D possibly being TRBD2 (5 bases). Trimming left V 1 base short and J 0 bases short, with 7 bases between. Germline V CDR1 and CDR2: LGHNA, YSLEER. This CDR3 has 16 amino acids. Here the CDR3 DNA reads TGCGCCAGCAGCCAAGGACTATTCTCTGGGGCCAACGTCCTGACTTTC. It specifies CASSQGLFSGANVLTF.

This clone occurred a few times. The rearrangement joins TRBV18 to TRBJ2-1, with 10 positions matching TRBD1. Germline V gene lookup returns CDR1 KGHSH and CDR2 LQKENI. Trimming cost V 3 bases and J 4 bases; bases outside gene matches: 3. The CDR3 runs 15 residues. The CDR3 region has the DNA TGTGCCAGCTCACCTGCGGGACAGGGGTACAATGAGCAGTTCTTC. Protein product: CASSPAGQGYNEQFF.

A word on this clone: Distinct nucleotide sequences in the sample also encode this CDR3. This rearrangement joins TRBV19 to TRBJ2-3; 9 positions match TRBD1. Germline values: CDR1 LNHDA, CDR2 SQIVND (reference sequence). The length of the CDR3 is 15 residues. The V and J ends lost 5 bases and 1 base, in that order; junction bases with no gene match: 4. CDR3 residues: CASSSRDRGTDTQYF. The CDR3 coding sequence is TGTGCCAGTAGTTCCCGGGACAGGGGCACAGATACGCAGTATTTT.

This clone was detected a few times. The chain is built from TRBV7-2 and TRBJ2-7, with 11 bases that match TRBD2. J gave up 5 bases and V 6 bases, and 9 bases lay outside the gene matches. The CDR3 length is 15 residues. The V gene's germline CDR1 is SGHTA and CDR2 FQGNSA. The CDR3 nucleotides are TGTGCCAGCAGGATAGCGGGAGGGCCCGCCCACGAGCAGTACTTC. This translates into CASRIAGGPAHEQYF. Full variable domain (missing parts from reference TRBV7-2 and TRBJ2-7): GAGVSQSPSNKVTEKGKDVELRCDPISGHTALYWYRQSLGQGLEFLIYFQGNSAPDKSGLPSDRFSAERTGGSVSTLTIQRTQQEDSAVYLCASRIAGGPAHEQYFGPGTRLTVT.